The next 30 T cell receptor beta chains were all read from a single sample in a study of cytomegalovirus exposure and HLA in healthy donors. PCR employed 60 Vbeta and 13 Jbeta primers. Sequencing was performed with immunoSEQ multiplex PCR; in TCRdb, only in-frame clones are kept and a portion is missing. The sample includes tens of thousands of clones, around 79% of them seen just once. Material for sequencing was PBMCs. The receptor source for this set is a woman in her thirties or forties in good health and CMV-seropositive.

About this clone: The missing conserved phenylalanine or tryptophan at the end of this CDR3 makes a read error likely. The chain combines TRBV30 with TRBJ1-1; 7 bases match TRBD1. The CDR3 runs to 13 residues. J gave up 0 bases and V 4 bases, and 2 bases lay outside the gene matches. The germline gives CDR1 GTSNPN, CDR2 SVGIG (reference sequence). CDR3 DNA sequence: TGTGCCTGGACTACAGGGGTGAACACTGAAGCTTTCGTT. Translation gives CAWTTGVNTEAFV.

Comments on this clone: An end of the junction differs from the germline gene, which may be a read error. The chain joins TRBV7-7 to TRBJ2-1; either TRBD1 or TRBD2 may supply D (5 bases each). The CDR3 runs 15 residues. Germline loops: CDR1 SSHAT, CDR2 FNYEAQ (reference sequence). CDR3 nucleotides: TGTGCTAGCAGCTTAGGGGAGAGCTCCTACAATGAGCAGTTCTTC. Protein product: CASSLGESSYNEQFF.

In its sample, this clone was seen once. The genes are TRBV14 and TRBJ2-5, with D unresolved. The V gene's germline CDR1 is SGHDN and CDR2 FVKESK. The CDR3 loop spans 17 amino acids. V was pared by 4 bases and J by 4 bases, with 22 bases between. As DNA, the CDR3 is TGTGCCAGCAGCCGTCGGTCCTTTAATGGTACGGGAGAGACCCAGTACTTC. This translates into CASSRRSFNGTGETQYF. Looking up the rest from reference TRBV14 and TRBJ2-5 gives the full variable domain: EAGVTQFPSHSVIEKGQTVTLRCDPISGHDNLYWYRRVMGKEIKFLLHFVKESKQDESGMPNNRFLAERTGGTYSTLKVQPAELEDSGVYFCASSRRSFNGTGETQYFGPGTRLLVL.

This chain connects TRBV19 to TRBJ1-2, with a possible D match to TRBD1 (6 bases). The germline gives CDR1 LNHDA, CDR2 SQIVND (reference sequence). This CDR3 spans 14 amino acids. Trimming left V 10 bases short and J 8 bases short, with 23 bases between. The CDR3 DNA reads as TGTGCCACTGCTCAGGACAGCTTGCTTGGGGGCTACACCTTC. This translates into CATAQDSLLGGYTF. The entire variable domain, with the rest obtained from reference TRBV19 and TRBJ1-2, is as follows: DGGITQSPKYLFRKEGQNVTLSCEQNLNHDAMYWYRQDPGQGLRLIYYSQIVNDFQKGDIAEGYSVSREKKESFPLTVTSAQKNPTAFYLCATAQDSLLGGYTFGSGTRLTVV.

Written as DNA, the CDR3 is TGCAGCGCCTCTACAGGGGCGGCTGAAGCTTTCTTT. This gives the protein CSASTGAAEAFF. The V call is TRBV29-1, the J call TRBJ1-1, with TRBD1 matching over 7 bases. Trimming cost V 7 bases and J 6 bases; bases outside gene matches: 8. The V gene's germline CDR1 is SQVTM and CDR2 ANQGSEA. This CDR3 comprises 12 residues.

This clone was seen a few times. The CDR3 sequence is CASSLDLGGYEQYF. The CDR3 DNA follows: TGCGCCAGCAGCTTGGACCTAGGAGGCTACGAGCAGTACTTC. This sequence joins TRBV5-1 and TRBJ2-7, with a tentative D call TRBD2 (5 bases). Per the germline V gene, CDR1 is SGHRS and CDR2 is YFSETQ. V shed 0 bases and J shed 3 bases, with 10 bases lying between them. The CDR3 consists of 14 residues. The variable domain in full, completed from reference TRBV5-1 and TRBJ2-7, reads KAGVTQTPRYLIKTRGQQVTLSCSPISGHRSVSWYQQTPGQGLQFLFEYFSETQRNKGNFPGRFSGRQFSNSRSEMNVSTLELGDSALYLCASSLDLGGYEQYFGPGTRLTVT.

The chain links TRBV27 to TRBJ1-2; D is possibly TRBD1 (6 bases). Trimming shortened V by 2 bases and J by 6 bases, and 13 bases separated the two germline ends. The CDR3 contains 14 residues. Looked up from germline, CDR1 is MNHEY and CDR2 is SMNVEV (reference sequence). The DNA of the CDR3 is TGTGCCAGCAGTTTAACGGGGGGCTCCGATGGCTACACCTTC. Protein sequence: CASSLTGGSDGYTF.

This clone was counted a single time. The chain carries TRBV7-9 and TRBJ2-5; 10 positions agree with TRBD2. Germline loops: CDR1 SEHNR, CDR2 FQNEAQ (reference sequence). Losses at the gene ends were 8 bases for V and 4 bases for J; bases not matched to a gene: 4. The CDR3 is 13 amino acids. This CDR3 reads CASYPSGRETQYF. Written as DNA, the CDR3 is TGTGCCAGCTATCCTAGCGGGAGAGAGACCCAGTACTTC.

The rearrangement uses TRBV19 and TRBJ1-2, with D maybe TRBD1 (5 bases). The CDR3 length is 16 residues. CDR1 LNHDA and CDR2 SQIVND come from the germline V gene (reference sequence). The ends were cut back, 3 bases at V and 7 bases at J, with 21 bases in the middle. This CDR3 reads CASSMWQGGMSGGYTF. The DNA of the CDR3 is TGTGCCAGTAGTATGTGGCAGGGAGGCATGTCTGGTGGCTACACCTTC.

Only a few counts were recorded for this clone. The V gene is TRBV5-6, the J gene TRBJ1-4; 7 bases agree with TRBD1. With 4 bases clipped from V and 7 bases from J, the junction kept 10 bases outside the gene matches. The CDR3 consists of 15 residues. Germline values: CDR1 SGHDT, CDR2 YYEEEE. CDR3 protein: CASSLRDSGGEKLFF. The CDR3 region has the DNA TGTGCCAGCAGCCTCCGGGACTCAGGGGGTGAAAAACTGTTTTTT.

The chain employs TRBV18 and TRBJ2-7, with D possibly matching TRBD2 (6 bases). Trimming pared 2 bases from V and 3 bases from J, leaving 14 bases between. The CDR3 consists of 15 residues. Germline CDR1 KGHSH, CDR2 LQKENI. CDR3: CASSPGGLVGYEQYF. CDR3 DNA: TGTGCCAGCTCACCAGGAGGGTTAGTAGGCTACGAGCAGTACTTC.

The gene calls are TRBV5-1 and TRBJ2-1, with 9 bases aligning to TRBD2. Per germline, CDR1 SGHRS and CDR2 YFSETQ. This CDR3 comprises 13 residues. With V trimmed by 7 bases and J by 10 bases, 9 bases remained unmatched. For the CDR3, the DNA is TGCGCCAGCCAAGCGGGGGGAAGGTACGAGCAGTTCTTC. This codes for CASQAGGRYEQFF.

The chain links TRBV6-5 to TRBJ1-2; the D is unclear. The CDR3 runs to 13 residues. The germline V gene has CDR1 MNHEY and CDR2 SVGAGI. Trimming stripped 6 bases from V and 8 bases from J, with 16 bases between. The CDR3 loop reads CASRTSVGEGYTF. For the CDR3, the DNA is TGTGCCAGCAGAACCTCAGTCGGGGAAGGCTACACCTTC.

The V and J genes are TRBV9 and TRBJ2-1; TRBD2 aligns across 8 bases. CDR3 length equals 16 residues. Germline loops: CDR1 SGDLS, CDR2 YYNGEE. The trim removed 4 bases at V and 0 bases at J, leaving 6 bases unmatched. The CDR3 sequence is CASSTTSGSSYNEQFF. The CDR3 bases are TGTGCCAGCAGCACTACTAGCGGAAGCTCCTACAATGAGCAGTTCTTC.

The chain uses TRBV4-2 and TRBJ1-1; the D is unclear. This CDR3 contains 15 residues. Trimming pared 1 base from V and 6 bases from J, leaving 15 bases between. CDR1 and CDR2 (germline): LGHNA, YNFKEQ. CDR3 protein: CASSQAPPGIAEAFF. CDR3 sequence (DNA): TGTGCCAGCAGCCAAGCCCCTCCGGGAATAGCTGAAGCTTTCTTT.

This chain connects TRBV5-1 to TRBJ1-2; TRBD1 might be the D (6 bases). The V gene's germline CDR1 is SGHRS and CDR2 YFSETQ. Trimming removed 0 bases from V and 0 bases from J, with 12 bases in between. The CDR3 extends over 16 amino acids. CDR3 sequence: CASSLGMTGANYGYTF. The CDR3 region has the DNA TGCGCCAGCAGCTTGGGCATGACAGGAGCTAACTATGGCTACACCTTC.

This chain uses TRBV5-1 with TRBJ2-3, with 12 bases that match TRBD2. Germline trimming cut 2 bases from V and 6 bases from J; bases unmatched to any gene: 10. Germline assignment: CDR1 SGHRS and CDR2 YFSETQ. The CDR3 loop spans 17 amino acids. The CDR3 coding sequence is TGCGCCAGCAGCTTAACTAGCGGGGGGAAAATTGATGATACGCAGTATTTT. Its translation: CASSLTSGGKIDDTQYF.

V is TRBV18 and J is TRBJ1-3; maybe TRBD1 (5 bases). CDR3 length: 16 residues. Germline V CDR1 and CDR2: KGHSH, LQKENI. V gave up 4 bases and J gave up 4 bases, with 17 bases separating them. The CDR3 region has the DNA TGTGCCAGCTCACTCCAACAAGGGGAAAGAGGAAACACCATATATTTT. Its translation: CASSLQQGERGNTIYF.

The V and J genes are TRBV18 and TRBJ1-5; D might be TRBD1 (5 bases). The CDR3 spans 15 residues. V was clipped by 1 base and J by 3 bases, with 10 bases between them. Germline assignment: CDR1 KGHSH and CDR2 LQKENI. CDR3 residues: CASSPQPGNNQPQHF. CDR3 nucleotides: TGTGCCAGCTCACCACAGCCAGGGAACAATCAGCCCCAGCATTTT.

The rearrangement uses TRBV30 and TRBJ2-7; the D gene is possibly TRBD1 (6 bases). The V gene's germline CDR1 is GTSNPN and CDR2 SVGIG (reference sequence). The CDR3 spans 12 residues. Between the trimmed V and J ends, which lost 1 base and 5 bases, there was a span of 9 bases. CDR3 in DNA: TGTGCCTGGAGTGAAGACAGGCACGAGCAGTACTTC. It codes for CAWSEDRHEQYF.

The V call is TRBV7-6, the J call TRBJ1-3; TRBD1 matches 9 bases. V lost 5 bases, J lost 4 bases, and 6 bases stayed unmatched. The CDR3 runs to 15 residues. Germline V gene sequence: CDR1 SGHVS, CDR2 FNYEAQ. Here the CDR3 DNA reads TGTGCCAGCAGCCCCGGGACAGGGAGAGGAAACACCATATATTTT. Translated, it gives CASSPGTGRGNTIYF.

This clone was picked up one time. V gene TRBV5-1 combines with J gene TRBJ2-7, with TRBD2 matching over 8 bases. Trimming removed 3 bases from V and 4 bases from J; junction bases left unmatched: 0. This CDR3 has 12 amino acids. CDR1 is SGHRS, CDR2 YFSETQ, per germline. The CDR3 DNA reads as TGCGCCAGCAGCTCGGGGGGGTACGAGCAGTACTTC. As protein: CASSSGGYEQYF.

V gene TRBV13 combines with J gene TRBJ1-1; D remains ambiguous. Trimming took 2 bases from V and 1 from J, leaving 11 bases between them. This CDR3 is 15 amino acids long. In germline, CDR1 is PRHDT, CDR2 FYEKMQ (reference sequence). The CDR3 loop reads CASSLYSESNTEAFF. For the CDR3, the DNA is TGTGCCAGCAGCTTATATTCTGAGTCGAACACTGAAGCTTTCTTT.

This chain joins TRBV27 and TRBJ2-2; D might be TRBD2 (7 bases). The CDR3 covers 14 residues. Germline loops: CDR1 MNHEY, CDR2 SMNVEV (reference sequence). V lost 5 bases and J 6 bases, leaving 13 bases between the germline ends. The DNA for the CDR3 is TGTGCCAGCAGTCGTCAGGGGAGGGCCGGGGAGCTGTTTTTT. Its protein product is CASSRQGRAGELFF.

With regard to this clone: Other DNA variants within this sample encode the same CDR3. The J gene is TRBJ2-7, the V gene TRBV20-1; 8 bases are a match to TRBD1. The CDR3 contains 11 residues. Germline CDR1 and CDR2: DFQATT and SNEGSKA (reference sequence). Trimming took 6 bases from V and 3 from J; bases not matched to a gene: 1. The CDR3 region is CSADRGYEQYF. The CDR3, as DNA: TGCAGTGCCGACAGGGGCTACGAGCAGTACTTC.

This chain joins TRBV29-1 and TRBJ1-1; unclear D gene. This CDR3 has 11 amino acids. V shed 3 bases and J shed 11 bases, with 13 bases lying between them. Looked up from germline, CDR1 is SQVTM and CDR2 is ANQGSEA. CDR3 sequence: CSVEGRMVAFF. The CDR3 DNA reads as TGCAGCGTTGAGGGCAGGATGGTGGCTTTCTTT.

Concerning this clone: Other nucleotide sequences in the sample specify the same CDR3. This rearrangement joins TRBV27 to TRBJ1-1; D gene uncertain. Germline V gene sequence: CDR1 MNHEY, CDR2 SMNVEV (reference sequence). V lost 2 bases, J lost 4 bases, and 11 bases lay in between. There are 14 residues in the CDR3. The CDR3 bases are TGTGCCAGCAGTTTAGGCGGCGGCAGCACTGAAGCTTTCTTT. Translation: CASSLGGGSTEAFF.

On this clone itself: One end of the junction is discordant with germline, which a read error may explain. The chain has TRBV7-9 and TRBJ1-4; no clear D. The CDR3 has 12 amino acids. CDR1 and CDR2 (germline): SEHNR, FQNEAQ (reference sequence). This CDR3 is CSSSPDHEKLFF. The CDR3 DNA sequence: TGTTCCAGCAGCCCAGATCATGAAAAACTGTTTTTT.

A few counts support this clone. The chain combines TRBV28 with TRBJ1-2, with D perhaps matching TRBD1 (6 bases). Trimming shortened V by 8 bases and J by 3 bases, and 13 bases separated the two germline ends. Per the germline V gene, CDR1 is MDHEN and CDR2 is SYDVKM. This CDR3 is 13 amino acids long. The CDR3 loop is CASRTGTYYGYTF. The CDR3 region has the DNA TGTGCCAGCCGAACCGGGACATACTATGGCTACACCTTC.

The chain is built from TRBV28 and TRBJ2-7, with D possibly being TRBD2 (5 bases). Germline CDR1 MDHEN, CDR2 SYDVKM. This CDR3 region has 15 residues. V was trimmed by 0 bases and J by 4 bases, leaving 13 bases between them. Here the CDR3 DNA reads TGTGCCAGCAGTTTATGGGACTTCTCACCTTACGAGCAGTACTTC. It yields the protein CASSLWDFSPYEQYF. The full variable domain, completed using reference TRBV28 and TRBJ2-7, is DVKVTQSSRYLVKRTGEKVFLECVQDMDHENMFWYRQDPGLGLRLIYFSYDVKMKEKGDIPEGYSVSREKKERFSLILESASTNQTSMYLCASSLWDFSPYEQYFGPGTRLTVT.